One sample yielded the 23 T cell receptor beta chains listed below, sequenced in a study of Ad26.COV2.S vaccination and SARS-CoV-2 variants. Described treatment: 15 to 20 received Ad26.COV2.S at low or high dose, single or two shots; several received placebo; per-sample allocation not given. Collection of the samples took place on day 63 after the first injection of vaccine or placebo. Profiling relied on immunoSEQ multiplex PCR, and the TCRdb table lists in-frame clones only, not all of them. This table holds about half a million clones, 89% found once. Sequencing was performed on peripheral blood, taken in a trial of Ad26.COV2.S vaccine versus placebo. These receptors all stem from a person aged 18 to 59 who received the Ad26.COV2.S COVID-19 vaccine or a placebo.

This clone occurred once. For the CDR3, the DNA is TGTGCCGCCCGACAGGGAGGCACCGGGGAGCTGTTTTTT. Its translation: CAARQGGTGELFF. V gene TRBV25-1 combines with J gene TRBJ2-2; perhaps TRBD1 as D (7 bases). CDR1 and CDR2 from the germline V gene are MGHDK and SYGVNS. The CDR3 covers 13 residues. V gave up 11 bases and J gave up 4 bases, with 14 bases separating them. Drawing the rest from reference TRBV25-1 and TRBJ2-2, the complete variable domain is EADIYQTPRYLVIGTGKKITLECSQTMGHDKMYWYQQDPGMELHLIHYSYGVNSTEKGDLSSESTVSRIRTEHFPLTLESARPSHTSQYLCAARQGGTGELFFGEGSRLTVL.

The chain is built from TRBV28 and TRBJ1-1; possibly TRBD1 for D (5 bases). The CDR3 is made up of 14 amino acids. Germline assignment: CDR1 MDHEN and CDR2 SYDVKM. V gave up 8 bases and J gave up 3 bases, with 16 bases separating them. The CDR3 reads CASLSLGGDTEAFF. The CDR3, as DNA: TGTGCCAGCCTCTCACTTGGGGGGGACACTGAAGCTTTCTTT.

The genes are TRBV6-6 and TRBJ1-1; unclear D gene. From germline, CDR1 is MNHNY and CDR2 SVGAGI (reference sequence). The V end was cut by 3 bases, the J end by 1 base, with 12 bases between. The CDR3 has 15 residues. CDR3 bases: TGTGCCAGCAGTTATTTTTCCCTATCGAACACTGAAGCTTTCTTT. Translation: CASSYFSLSNTEAFF.

This chain joins TRBV2 and TRBJ1-2, with D perhaps matching TRBD1 (6 bases). This CDR3 has 13 amino acids. V was cut by 7 bases and J by 5 bases, with 14 bases left in between. Per the germline V gene, CDR1 is SNHLY and CDR2 is FYNNEI. The CDR3 region is CASTEGEIYGYTF. The CDR3 bases are TGTGCCAGCACTGAGGGGGAAATATATGGCTACACCTTC. The complete variable domain, with remaining parts taken from reference TRBV2 and TRBJ1-2, reads EPEVTQTPSHQVTQMGQEVILRCVPISNHLYFYWYRQILGQKVEFLVSFYNNEISEKSEIFDDQFSVERPDGSNFTLKIRSTKLEDSAMYFCASTEGEIYGYTFGSGTRLTVV.

The CDR3 loop reads CASSPPTGPRKTQYF. The CDR3 DNA sequence: TGTGCCAGCTCACCACCGACAGGGCCTAGGAAGACCCAGTACTTC. The J gene is TRBJ2-5, the V gene TRBV18, with 7 bases fitting TRBD1. V lost 0 bases to trimming and J lost 6 bases; unmatched junction nucleotides: 7. This CDR3 is 15 amino acids long. In germline, CDR1 is KGHSH, CDR2 LQKENI. Based on the CDR3 plus reference TRBV18 and TRBJ2-5, the full variable domain is NAGVMQNPRHLVRRRGQEARLRCSPMKGHSHVYWYRQLPEEGLKFMVYLQKENIIDESGMPKERFSAEFPKEGPSILRIQQVVRGDSAAYFCASSPPTGPRKTQYFGPGTRLLVL.

J is TRBJ1-5 and V is TRBV6-5; D remains ambiguous. CDR1 is MNHEY and CDR2 is SVGAGI in the germline V gene. The CDR3 length is 15 residues. V lost 6 bases, J lost 0 bases, and 12 bases lay in between. CDR3 sequence (DNA): TGTGCCAGCAGGTCTGTCGGTCTTAGCAATCAGCCCCAGCATTTT. Translated, it gives CASRSVGLSNQPQHF.

This rearrangement joins TRBV5-1 to TRBJ2-3; unclear D gene. Germline V lookup: CDR1 SGHRS, CDR2 YFSETQ. CDR3 length: 15 residues. Trimming took 0 bases from V and 4 from J, leaving 12 bases between them. The CDR3 bases are TGCGCCAGCAGCTTGGCCAGTCTAGTAGCAGATACGCAGTATTTT. The encoded protein is CASSLASLVADTQYF.

The gene calls are TRBV21-1 and TRBJ2-4; TRBD1, as called in the table, went unchecked against the DNA. TRBV21-1 is deemed a pseudogene. There are 18 residues in the CDR3. The DNA for the CDR3 is TGTGCCAGCAGCCGCAGGGCCAGCCCAATACTAGCCAAAAACATTCAGTACTTC. Translated, it gives CASSRRASPILAKNIQYF.

This clone is a singleton in its sample. The genes are TRBV4-1 and TRBJ2-4; 10 bases are shared with TRBD2. V was clipped by 0 bases and J by 3 bases; unmatched bases: 14. This CDR3 is 20 amino acids long. CDR1 and CDR2 (germline): MGHRA, YSYEKL. CDR3 sequence reads: CASSQDPLAGTRGDKNIQYF. DNA for the CDR3: TGCGCCAGCAGCCAAGATCCACTAGCGGGGACTCGAGGGGACAAAAACATTCAGTACTTC.

DNA of the CDR3: TGTGCCAGCAGTTACTCGGCAGGGTTCGAGCAGTACTTC. The encoded protein is CASSYSAGFEQYF. This chain joins TRBV6-5 and TRBJ2-7, with D possibly TRBD1 on 5 matching bases. Trimming pared 0 bases from V and 6 bases from J, leaving 9 bases between. The CDR3 contains 13 residues. Germline V gives CDR1 MNHEY, CDR2 SVGAGI.

V gene TRBV2 combines with J gene TRBJ2-6; D is uncertain. V was cut by 10 bases and J by 1 base, with 11 bases left in between. The CDR3 has 14 residues. CDR1 and CDR2 from the germline V gene are SNHLY and FYNNEI. The CDR3 bases are TGTGCCACCAACGTGGAATCTGGGGCCAACGTCCTGACTTTC. Its translation is CATNVESGANVLTF.

This chain joins TRBV6-2 or TRBV6-3 and TRBJ2-1; 9 positions match TRBD1. Germline V CDR1 and CDR2: MNHEY, SVGEGT. Germline trimming cut 6 bases from V and 4 bases from J; bases unmatched to any gene: 7. CDR3 length equals 15 residues. The CDR3 sequence: CASSRTGVLYNEQFF. The CDR3 region has the DNA TGTGCCAGCAGCCGGACAGGGGTTCTGTACAATGAGCAGTTCTTC.

The chain is built from TRBV4-1 and TRBJ2-6; D call uncertain. V gave up 4 bases and J gave up 4 bases, with 14 bases separating them. This CDR3 comprises 16 residues. Germline loops: CDR1 MGHRA, CDR2 YSYEKL. CDR3 in DNA: TGCGCCAGCAGCCCTCGTCCTGACTCAGGGGCCAACGTCCTGACTTTC. This translates into CASSPRPDSGANVLTF.

A word on this clone: One end of the junction fails to match germline, which may point to a read error. V and J are TRBV5-1 and TRBJ1-2; D remains unclear. The CDR3 runs to 13 residues. Germline V gives CDR1 SGHRS, CDR2 YFSETQ. CDR3 bases: TGCGCCAGCAGGTTGGGCCTAGGGTATGGCTACACCTTC. Translating gives CASRLGLGYGYTF.

The J gene is TRBJ2-5, the V gene TRBV7-2; 7 bases align to TRBD2. The V gene end was trimmed by 5 bases and the J gene end by 2 bases; junction bases not matched to a gene: 5. CDR1 and CDR2 (germline): SGHTA, FQGNSA. The CDR3 runs to 14 residues. CDR3 nucleotides: TGTGCCAGCAGCCGGAGCGGGGATCAAGAGACCCAGTACTTC. Translated: CASSRSGDQETQYF.

This chain links TRBV4-2 with TRBJ2-7, with 11 bases aligning to TRBD2. Germline loops: CDR1 LGHNA, CDR2 YNFKEQ. Germline trimming cut 1 base from V and 2 bases from J; bases unmatched to any gene: 7. This CDR3 is 17 amino acids long. Here the CDR3 reads CASSQAGTSGDTYEQYF. Written as DNA, the CDR3 is TGTGCCAGCAGCCAAGCGGGGACTAGCGGAGACACCTACGAGCAGTACTTC.

The chain has TRBV19 and TRBJ2-4, with D possibly being TRBD1 or TRBD2 (6 bases each). Germline CDR1 and CDR2: LNHDA and SQIVND (reference sequence). CDR3 size: 14 residues. The germline V and J ends were trimmed by 4 bases and 4 bases, with 11 bases remaining between them. This CDR3 is CASSSKGGKNIQYF. CDR3 DNA sequence: TGTGCCAGTAGTAGCAAAGGGGGGAAAAACATTCAGTACTTC. The full variable domain, in which reference TRBV19 and TRBJ2-4 provide the parts outside the CDR3, is DGGITQSPKYLFRKEGQNVTLSCEQNLNHDAMYWYRQDPGQGLRLIYYSQIVNDFQKGDIAEGYSVSREKKESFPLTVTSAQKNPTAFYLCASSSKGGKNIQYFGAGTRLSVL.

The chain couples TRBV5-6 to TRBJ2-7, with D tentatively TRBD1 (5 bases). From germline, CDR1 is SGHDT and CDR2 YYEEEE. Trimming removed 1 base from V and 0 bases from J, with 11 bases in between. The CDR3 has 15 residues. The CDR3 protein is CASSLSGPSSYEQYF. Here the CDR3 DNA reads TGTGCCAGCAGCTTGTCAGGGCCAAGCTCCTACGAGCAGTACTTC.

This chain joins TRBV29-1 and TRBJ2-3; weak D call: TRBD1 (6 bases). This CDR3 region has 12 residues. The V end lost 3 bases, the J end lost 6 bases, and 10 bases lay between the germline ends. CDR1 is SQVTM, CDR2 ANQGSEA, per germline. CDR3 nucleotide sequence: TGCAGCGTTGATTTGGGGGCCGATACGCAGTATTTT. Protein sequence: CSVDLGADTQYF.

This clone was recorded a few times. Other DNA sequences in the sample encode the same CDR3. This chain connects TRBV2 to TRBJ2-7, with D maybe TRBD1 (6 bases). The V end was cut by 6 bases, the J end by 2 bases, with 11 bases between. The CDR3 has 13 amino acids. Germline CDR1 is SNHLY and CDR2 is FYNNEI. CDR3 sequence: CASSRGQTYEQYF. CDR3 DNA: TGTGCCAGCAGCCGAGGACAGACCTACGAGCAGTACTTC. Full variable domain (remainder filled in from reference TRBV2 and TRBJ2-7): EPEVTQTPSHQVTQMGQEVILRCVPISNHLYFYWYRQILGQKVEFLVSFYNNEISEKSEIFDDQFSVERPDGSNFTLKIRSTKLEDSAMYFCASSRGQTYEQYFGPGTRLTVT.

V usage is TRBV9 and J usage is TRBJ1-2; 7 bases map to TRBD1. Germline V CDR1 and CDR2: SGDLS, YYNGEE. Trimming at V came to 3 bases and at J to 7 bases, leaving 9 bases not matched to a gene. The CDR3 is 14 amino acids. The CDR3 region has the DNA TGTGCCAGCAGCGGACAACAGGGGATCAGTGGCTACACCTTC. Its protein is CASSGQQGISGYTF.

The V gene is TRBV13, the J gene TRBJ1-1; D unclear. The CDR3 has 12 residues. V shed 5 bases and J shed 9 bases, with 13 bases lying between them. Germline-derived CDR1 and CDR2 are PRHDT and FYEKMQ (reference sequence). This CDR3 reads CASSIRVRQAFF. In DNA, the CDR3 is TGTGCCAGCAGCATAAGAGTTAGACAAGCTTTCTTT.

The chain joins TRBV7-9 to TRBJ1-1; D is unresolved. This CDR3 comprises 13 residues. V shed 8 bases and J shed 1 base, with 11 bases lying between them. Germline-derived CDR1 and CDR2 are SEHNR and FQNEAQ (reference sequence). The CDR3: CASRIGSNTEAFF. DNA for the CDR3: TGTGCCAGCCGGATAGGGTCGAACACTGAAGCTTTCTTT.